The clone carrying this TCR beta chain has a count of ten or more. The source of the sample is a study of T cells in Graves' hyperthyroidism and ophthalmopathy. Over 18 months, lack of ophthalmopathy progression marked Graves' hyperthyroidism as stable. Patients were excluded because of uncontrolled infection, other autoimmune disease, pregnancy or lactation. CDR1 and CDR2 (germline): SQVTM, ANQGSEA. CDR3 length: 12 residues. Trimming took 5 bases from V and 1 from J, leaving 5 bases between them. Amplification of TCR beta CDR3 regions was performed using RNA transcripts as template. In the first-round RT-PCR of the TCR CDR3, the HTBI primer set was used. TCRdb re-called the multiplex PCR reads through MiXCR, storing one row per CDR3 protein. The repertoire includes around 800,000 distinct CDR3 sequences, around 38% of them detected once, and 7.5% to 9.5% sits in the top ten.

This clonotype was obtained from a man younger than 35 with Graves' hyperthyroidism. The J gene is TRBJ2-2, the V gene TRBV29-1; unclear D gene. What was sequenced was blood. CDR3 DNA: TGCAGCGTTTTGGGGAACACCGGGGAGCTGTTTTTT. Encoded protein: CSVLGNTGELFF.